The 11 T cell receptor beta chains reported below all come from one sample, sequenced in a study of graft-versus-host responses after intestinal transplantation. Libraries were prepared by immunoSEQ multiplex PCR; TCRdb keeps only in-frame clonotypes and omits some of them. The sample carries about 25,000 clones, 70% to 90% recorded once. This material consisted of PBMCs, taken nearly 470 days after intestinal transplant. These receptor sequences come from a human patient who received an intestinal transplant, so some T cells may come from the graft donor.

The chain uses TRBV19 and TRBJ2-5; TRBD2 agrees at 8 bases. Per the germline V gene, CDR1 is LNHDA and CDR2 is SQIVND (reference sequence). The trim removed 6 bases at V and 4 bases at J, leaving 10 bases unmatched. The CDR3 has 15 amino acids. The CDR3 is CASSSLLGRVETQYF. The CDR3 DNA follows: TGTGCCAGTAGCAGTCTCCTCGGGAGGGTAGAGACCCAGTACTTC. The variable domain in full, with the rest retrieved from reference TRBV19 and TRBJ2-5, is DGGITQSPKYLFRKEGQNVTLSCEQNLNHDAMYWYRQDPGQGLRLIYYSQIVNDFQKGDIAEGYSVSREKKESFPLTVTSAQKNPTAFYLCASSSLLGRVETQYFGPGTRLLVL.

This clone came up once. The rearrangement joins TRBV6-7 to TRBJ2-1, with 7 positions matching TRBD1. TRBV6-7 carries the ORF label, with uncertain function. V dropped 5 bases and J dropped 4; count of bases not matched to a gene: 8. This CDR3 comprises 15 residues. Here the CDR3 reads CASSDTTGNYNEQFF. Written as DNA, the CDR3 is TGTGCCAGCAGTGACACGACAGGGAATTACAATGAGCAGTTCTTC.

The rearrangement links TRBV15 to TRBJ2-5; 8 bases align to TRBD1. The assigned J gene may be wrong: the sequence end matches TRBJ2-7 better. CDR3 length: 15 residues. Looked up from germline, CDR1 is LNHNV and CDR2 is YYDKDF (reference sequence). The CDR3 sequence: CATSSPGQGPYEQYF. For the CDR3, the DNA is TGTGCCACCAGCAGTCCTGGACAGGGCCCCTACGAGCAGTACTTC.

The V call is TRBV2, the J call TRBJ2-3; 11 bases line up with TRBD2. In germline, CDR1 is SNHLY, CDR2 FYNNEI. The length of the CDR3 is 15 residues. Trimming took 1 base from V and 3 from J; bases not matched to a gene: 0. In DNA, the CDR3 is TGTGCCAGCAGTGAAGGACTAGCGGGAACAGATACGCAGTATTTT. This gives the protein CASSEGLAGTDTQYF.

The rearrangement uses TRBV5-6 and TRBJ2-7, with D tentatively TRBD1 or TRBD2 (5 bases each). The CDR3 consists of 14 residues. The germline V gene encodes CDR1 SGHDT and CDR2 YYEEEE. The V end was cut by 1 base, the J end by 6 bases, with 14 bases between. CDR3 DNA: TGTGCCAGCAGCTTGCAGCGGTTGAGGGGCGAGCAGTACTTC. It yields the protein CASSLQRLRGEQYF.

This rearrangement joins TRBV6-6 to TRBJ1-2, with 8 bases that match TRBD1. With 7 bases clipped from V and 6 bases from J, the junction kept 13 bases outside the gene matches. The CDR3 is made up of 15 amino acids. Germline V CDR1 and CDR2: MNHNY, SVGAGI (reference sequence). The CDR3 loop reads CASNAYLTGENGYTF. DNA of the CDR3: TGTGCCAGCAATGCCTACTTGACAGGGGAAAATGGCTACACCTTC.

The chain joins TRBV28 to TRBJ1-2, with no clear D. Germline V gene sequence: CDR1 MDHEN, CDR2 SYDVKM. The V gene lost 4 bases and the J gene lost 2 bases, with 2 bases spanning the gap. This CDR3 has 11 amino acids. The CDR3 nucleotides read TGTGCCAGCAGTTACAACTATGGCTACACCTTC. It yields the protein CASSYNYGYTF.

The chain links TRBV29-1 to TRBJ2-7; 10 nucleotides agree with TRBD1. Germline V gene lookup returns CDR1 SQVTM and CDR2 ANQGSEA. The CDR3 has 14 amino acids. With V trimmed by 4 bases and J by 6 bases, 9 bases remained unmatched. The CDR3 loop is CSVVGTGVDGEQYF. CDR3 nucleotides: TGCAGCGTTGTAGGGACAGGGGTCGACGGCGAGCAGTACTTC.

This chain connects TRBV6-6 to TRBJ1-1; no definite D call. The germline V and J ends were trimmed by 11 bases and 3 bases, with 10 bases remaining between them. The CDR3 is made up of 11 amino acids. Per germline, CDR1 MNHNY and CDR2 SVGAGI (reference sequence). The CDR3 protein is CAAREDTEAFF. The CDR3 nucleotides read TGTGCCGCCCGAGAAGACACTGAAGCTTTCTTT.

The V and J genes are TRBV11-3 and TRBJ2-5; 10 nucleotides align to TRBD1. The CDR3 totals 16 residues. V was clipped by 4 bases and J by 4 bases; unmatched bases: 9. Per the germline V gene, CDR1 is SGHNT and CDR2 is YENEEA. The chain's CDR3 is CASSYGTGVIRETQYF. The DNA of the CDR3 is TGTGCCAGCAGCTACGGGACAGGGGTGATTAGAGAGACCCAGTACTTC.

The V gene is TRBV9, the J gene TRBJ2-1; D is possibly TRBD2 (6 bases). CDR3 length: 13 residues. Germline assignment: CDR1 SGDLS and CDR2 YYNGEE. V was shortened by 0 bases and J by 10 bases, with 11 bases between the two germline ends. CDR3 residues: CASSVVGTSEQFF. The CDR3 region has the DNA TGTGCCAGCAGCGTAGTCGGTACTAGCGAGCAGTTCTTC.